This entry describes one T cell receptor beta chain. Its antigen is not identified. These data come from a study of T cells in localized non-small cell lung cancer. Study results and limitations: Adjacent uninvolved lung had the highest clonality, suggesting focused antigen responses. Among blood samples, higher T cell density accompanied longer overall survival.

Germline V lookup: CDR1 SEHNR, CDR2 FQNEAQ (reference sequence). The CDR3 is made up of 14 amino acids. Trimming removed 5 bases from V and 7 bases from J, with 15 bases in between. Profiling relied on immunoSEQ multiplex PCR, and the TCRdb table lists in-frame clones only, not all of them. The sample holds some 35,000 clones, more than 90% seen once. Sequencing used peripheral blood, obtained before any cancer treatment. The chain couples TRBV7-9 to TRBJ1-5; D is unresolved. This clonotype was obtained from a female donor over 55 with stage I lung adenocarcinoma. CDR3 sequence reads: CASSRVGLGQPQHF. The DNA of the CDR3 is TGTGCCAGCAGCCGCGTAGGACTGGGACAGCCCCAGCATTTT.